These 21 T cell receptor beta chains came from one sample sequenced in a study of blood T cell repertoires in COVID-19. TCRdb's copy holds only in-frame clones and misses some; the assay was immunoSEQ multiplex PCR. The sample holds 55,000 to 65,000 clones; nearly 80% are singletons and the top ten take 25%. The sequenced sample was peripheral blood. These receptors were taken from a human donor in a cohort sampled during active COVID-19.

In this sample, this clone turned up a few times. The CDR3 DNA follows: TGCGCCAGCACGGGAACGGATGGAAACACCATATATTTT. Residues: CASTGTDGNTIYF. The chain links TRBV5-1 to TRBJ1-3; D gene uncertain. Trimming removed 6 bases from V and 3 bases from J, with 10 bases in between. This CDR3 contains 13 residues. CDR1 and CDR2 from the germline V gene are SGHRS and YFSETQ.

There are a few counts of this clone. The V and J genes are TRBV24-1 and TRBJ1-2; TRBD1 is a possible D gene (5 bases). V was trimmed by 0 bases and J by 5 bases, leaving 9 bases between them. Germline CDR1 KGHDR, CDR2 SFDVKD. The CDR3 has 14 amino acids. The CDR3 region is CATSDLDSSYGYTF. The CDR3, as DNA: TGTGCCACCAGTGATTTGGACAGCTCTTATGGCTACACCTTC.

This chain joins TRBV5-4 and TRBJ2-5, with TRBD2 identical over 10 bases. V lost 4 bases, J lost 2 bases, and 5 bases stayed unmatched. Germline V gene lookup returns CDR1 SGHNT and CDR2 YYREEE (reference sequence). The CDR3 has 15 amino acids. CDR3 protein: CASSLAGVDQETQYF. The CDR3 DNA reads as TGTGCCAGCAGCCTAGCGGGAGTGGATCAAGAGACCCAGTACTTC.

The rearrangement joins TRBV19 to TRBJ2-5; tentative D call: TRBD2 (5 bases). The length of the CDR3 is 13 residues. Trimming took off 5 bases at V and 0 bases at J, with 7 bases between the two ends. Germline values: CDR1 LNHDA, CDR2 SQIVND (reference sequence). The CDR3 is CASSRGYQETQYF. The DNA for the CDR3 is TGTGCCAGTAGTCGAGGGTACCAAGAGACCCAGTACTTC.

The CDR3 loop reads CASSLDRSTLRGYTF. The CDR3 DNA follows: TGTGCCAGCAGCTTGGACAGGAGCACCCTTCGCGGCTACACCTTC. The gene calls are TRBV7-2 and TRBJ1-2; TRBD1 matches at 7 bases. Trimming took 3 bases from V and 8 from J; bases not matched to a gene: 12. Germline V gene sequence: CDR1 SGHTA, CDR2 FQGNSA. The CDR3 contains 15 residues.

This clone was counted between two and nine times. The rearrangement joins TRBV28 to TRBJ2-7; 7 bases are shared with TRBD1. Germline CDR1 is MDHEN and CDR2 is SYDVKM. There are 13 residues in the CDR3. V lost 9 bases to trimming and J lost 3 bases; unmatched junction nucleotides: 8. CDR3 in DNA: TGTGCCAGTACACCGACAGGGAGCTACGAGCAGTACTTC. Protein product: CASTPTGSYEQYF.

This clone was counted a single time. This chain joins TRBV5-1 and TRBJ2-1; TRBD2 matches 7 bases. The germline V gene has CDR1 SGHRS and CDR2 YFSETQ. The CDR3 has 14 amino acids. With 0 bases clipped from V and 5 bases from J, the junction kept 2 bases outside the gene matches. In nucleotides, the CDR3 is TGCGCCAGCAGCTTGGTAAGCGGGAACAATGAGCAGTTCTTC. It is translated as CASSLVSGNNEQFF.

The genes are TRBV5-1 and TRBJ2-1, with TRBD1 identical over 9 bases. J was trimmed by 5 bases and V by 4 bases; bases with no gene match: 7. The CDR3 is 15 amino acids. Per the germline V gene, CDR1 is SGHRS and CDR2 is YFSETQ. The CDR3: CASSRDRAINNEQFF. The CDR3, as DNA: TGCGCCAGCAGCCGGGACAGGGCAATAAACAATGAGCAGTTCTTC.

The V gene is TRBV27, the J gene TRBJ2-1; the match to TRBD2 covers 9 bases. CDR1 MNHEY and CDR2 SMNVEV come from the germline V gene (reference sequence). V gave up 4 bases and J gave up 8 bases; unmatched junction bases: 12. The CDR3 contains 16 residues. CDR3 sequence reads: CASSSGRLAGKHEQFF. The CDR3 bases are TGTGCCAGCAGTTCCGGGAGGCTAGCGGGAAAGCATGAGCAGTTCTTC.

The chain combines TRBV15 with TRBJ1-2; D is uncertain. Trimming pared 3 bases from V and 0 bases from J, leaving 11 bases between. CDR3 length equals 15 residues. Per germline, CDR1 LNHNV and CDR2 YYDKDF (reference sequence). This CDR3 reads CATSSGPGTNYGYTF. The CDR3 nucleotides are TGTGCCACCAGCAGTGGTCCGGGGACTAACTATGGCTACACCTTC.

This clone has only a few counts. The J gene is TRBJ1-2, the V gene TRBV9, with TRBD1 as a possible D gene (5 bases). The CDR3 is 15 residues long. Trimming cost V 0 bases and J 3 bases, with 12 bases left between them. Germline-derived CDR1 and CDR2 are SGDLS and YYNGEE. The CDR3 loop reads CASSVGRGSHYGYTF. In DNA, the CDR3 is TGTGCCAGCAGCGTAGGCCGGGGGAGTCACTATGGCTACACCTTC. Together with reference TRBV9 and TRBJ1-2, the CDR3 gives the full variable domain: DSGVTQTPKHLITATGQRVTLRCSPRSGDLSVYWYQQSLDQGLQFLIQYYNGEERAKGNILERFSAQQFPDLHSELNLSSLELGDSALYFCASSVGRGSHYGYTFGSGTRLTVV.

V usage is TRBV25-1 and J usage is TRBJ1-1, with D unclear. The CDR3 is 13 amino acids. Trimming left V 6 bases short and J 6 bases short, with 14 bases between. Looked up from germline, CDR1 is MGHDK and CDR2 is SYGVNS. The CDR3 region is CASRSAGISEAFF. DNA of the CDR3: TGTGCCAGCAGGTCGGCAGGCATTTCTGAAGCTTTCTTT. Combining the CDR3 with reference TRBV25-1 and TRBJ1-1 gives the whole variable domain EADIYQTPRYLVIGTGKKITLECSQTMGHDKMYWYQQDPGMELHLIHYSYGVNSTEKGDLSSESTVSRIRTEHFPLTLESARPSHTSQYLCASRSAGISEAFFGQGTRLTVV.

V is TRBV18 and J is TRBJ2-3, with 10 positions matching TRBD2. This CDR3 is 15 amino acids long. J was trimmed by 4 bases and V by 3 bases; bases with no gene match: 4. Germline CDR1 KGHSH, CDR2 LQKENI. The chain's CDR3 is CASSPASGRADTQYF. Written as DNA, the CDR3 is TGTGCCAGCTCACCTGCTAGCGGGAGAGCAGATACGCAGTATTTT.

On this clone itself: The sample contains more than one DNA sequence encoding this CDR3. This sequence joins TRBV9 and TRBJ1-4; no firm D call. Trimming stripped 2 bases from V and 4 bases from J, with 9 bases between. The CDR3 extends over 14 amino acids. In germline, CDR1 is SGDLS, CDR2 YYNGEE. CDR3 loop: CASSVEGRNEKLFF. CDR3 coding DNA: TGTGCCAGCAGCGTTGAGGGCCGTAATGAAAAACTGTTTTTT.

The chain is built from TRBV18 and TRBJ2-5, with 8 bases fitting TRBD1. CDR3 length equals 14 residues. With V trimmed by 5 bases and J by 5 bases, 7 bases remained unmatched. The V gene's germline CDR1 is KGHSH and CDR2 LQKENI. The CDR3: CASSFDRGWETQYF. CDR3 DNA sequence: TGTGCCAGCTCATTCGACAGGGGCTGGGAGACCCAGTACTTC.

The rearrangement links TRBV28 to TRBJ2-7; TRBD1 matches 8 bases. The CDR3 is 14 residues long. Germline V lookup: CDR1 MDHEN, CDR2 SYDVKM. Trimming removed 6 bases from V and 2 bases from J; junction bases left unmatched: 6. CDR3 coding DNA: TGTGCCAGCAGGGCGACAGGGGTCACCTACGAGCAGTACTTC. Translated: CASRATGVTYEQYF.

The chain joins TRBV11-3 to TRBJ1-1, with 8 bases fitting TRBD1. The V and J ends lost 5 bases and 4 bases, in that order; junction bases with no gene match: 6. CDR3 length equals 14 residues. CDR1 is SGHNT and CDR2 is YENEEA in the germline V gene. This chain's CDR3 is CASSIRGRGTEAFF. The CDR3 DNA reads as TGTGCCAGCAGCATCAGGGGGCGGGGCACTGAAGCTTTCTTT. Variable domain in full (rest from reference TRBV11-3 and TRBJ1-1): EAGVVQSPRYKIIEKKQPVAFWCNPISGHNTLYWYLQNLGQGPELLIRYENEEAVDDSQLPKDRFSAERLKGVDSTLKIQPAELGDSAVYLCASSIRGRGTEAFFGQGTRLTVV.

The chain has TRBV11-3 and TRBJ2-3, with D tentatively TRBD2 (5 bases). The germline V and J ends were trimmed by 1 base and 6 bases, with 17 bases remaining between them. Per the germline V gene, CDR1 is SGHNT and CDR2 is YENEEA. The CDR3 has 16 amino acids. As DNA, the CDR3 is TGTGCCAGCAGCTTAGTTGGCGGGCCCTTGGGGGATACGCAGTATTTT. Its protein is CASSLVGGPLGDTQYF.

V and J are TRBV28 and TRBJ1-5; 8 bases match TRBD1. This CDR3 contains 13 residues. Germline V gene lookup returns CDR1 MDHEN and CDR2 SYDVKM. The chain's CDR3 is CRTTGGSNQPQHF. For the CDR3, the DNA is TGTCGAACTACAGGGGGAAGCAATCAGCCCCAGCATTTT.

This clone was recorded only once. In DNA, the CDR3 is TGTGCCAGCAGTAGAAACAGACAAGAGACCCAGTACTTC. Translation: CASSRNRQETQYF. The V and J genes are TRBV27 and TRBJ2-5, with no clear D. CDR1 MNHEY and CDR2 SMNVEV come from the germline V gene (reference sequence). The CDR3 runs 13 residues. The V and J ends lost 5 bases and 2 bases respectively, with 9 bases between them.

The genes are TRBV18 and TRBJ1-1; no firm D call. Looked up from germline, CDR1 is KGHSH and CDR2 is LQKENI. The CDR3 has 12 amino acids. V was shortened by 4 bases and J by 6 bases, with 9 bases between the two germline ends. Written as DNA, the CDR3 is TGTGCCAGCTCACGACAACAGTCTGAAGCTTTCTTT. Amino acids: CASSRQQSEAFF.